The 24 T cell receptor beta chains below come from one sample, sequenced in a study of OX40 agonist ivuxolimab in advanced cancers. Sequencing was performed with immunoSEQ multiplex PCR; in TCRdb, only in-frame clones are kept and a portion is missing. The sample includes some 95,000 clones, under 85% of them seen just once. The source was CD4+ or CD8+ T cells sorted from blood, collected in a trial of the OX40 agonist ivuxolimab. All receptors come from an adult with an advanced solid tumor such as melanoma, head and neck, liver or kidney cancer.

The chain has TRBV5-6 and TRBJ1-1; a possible D gene is TRBD1 (5 bases). CDR1 is SGHDT, CDR2 YYEEEE, per germline. The length of the CDR3 is 13 residues. Between the trimmed V and J ends, which lost 3 bases and 2 bases, there was a span of 8 bases. In DNA, the CDR3 is TGTGCCAGCAGCTCTGACAGTAACACTGAAGCTTTCTTT. Translation gives CASSSDSNTEAFF.

The rearrangement uses TRBV19 and TRBJ1-2; D uncertain. The CDR3 loop spans 14 amino acids. Germline values: CDR1 LNHDA, CDR2 SQIVND (reference sequence). The V end lost 1 base, the J end lost 5 bases, and 11 bases lay between the germline ends. Here the CDR3 reads CASSIGATGYGYTF. The CDR3 nucleotides read TGTGCCAGTAGTATAGGGGCTACGGGGTATGGCTACACCTTC.

This clone was seen once. The V gene is TRBV15, the J gene TRBJ1-3; 7 bases line up with TRBD1. Germline CDR1 LNHNV, CDR2 YYDKDF (reference sequence). J was trimmed by 4 bases and V by 2 bases; bases with no gene match: 5. This CDR3 region has 15 residues. The DNA for the CDR3 is TGTGCCACCAGCAGACTCACAGGGGCCGGAAACACCATATATTTT. Translated, it gives CATSRLTGAGNTIYF.

The rearrangement links TRBV4-3 to TRBJ1-1, with D perhaps matching TRBD1 (5 bases). The germline CDR1 and CDR2 sequences are LGHNA and YSLEER. The CDR3 has 16 amino acids. V dropped 2 bases and J dropped 1 base, with 14 bases sitting between them. In nucleotides, the CDR3 is TGCGCCAGCAGCCAAACCTCAGCTGGGGGGAACACTGAAGCTTTCTTT. Residues: CASSQTSAGGNTEAFF.

J is TRBJ2-2 and V is TRBV9; D unresolved. CDR3 length equals 14 residues. The germline CDR1 and CDR2 sequences are SGDLS and YYNGEE. The ends were cut back, 1 base at V and 8 bases at J, with 12 bases in the middle. The CDR3, as DNA: TGTGCCAGCAGCGTAACGACTGGAGCTGGGGAGCTGTTTTTT. Encoded protein: CASSVTTGAGELFF.

V is TRBV2 and J is TRBJ1-5, with D maybe TRBD1 (5 bases). The V and J ends lost 7 bases and 0 bases respectively, with 13 bases between them. The CDR3 runs to 15 residues. Germline V gives CDR1 SNHLY, CDR2 FYNNEI. CDR3 loop: CASMQGWGSNQPQHF. The CDR3 DNA is TGTGCCAGCATGCAGGGATGGGGTAGCAATCAGCCCCAGCATTTT.

The sample holds one count of this clone. The J gene is TRBJ1-4, the V gene TRBV5-1, with a possible D match to TRBD1 (5 bases). CDR1 is SGHRS, CDR2 YFSETQ, per germline. This CDR3 is 15 amino acids long. V was shortened by 1 base and J by 6 bases, with 13 bases between the two germline ends. The CDR3 sequence: CASSLTGEQHEKLFF. For the CDR3, the DNA is TGCGCCAGCAGCTTGACAGGTGAACAACATGAAAAACTGTTTTTT.

This chain links TRBV7-3 with TRBJ2-2; D is perhaps TRBD2 (6 bases). V lost 1 base and J lost 7, with 19 bases in between. CDR1 and CDR2 (germline): SGHTA, FQGTGA. The CDR3 is 17 amino acids. The DNA of the CDR3 is TGTGCCAGCAGCTTAAGGTTTCGGGGAGGTCGGGACGGGGAGCTGTTTTTT. It specifies CASSLRFRGGRDGELFF.

The J gene is TRBJ2-7, the V gene TRBV10-3; D might be TRBD1 (5 bases). The CDR3 spans 13 residues. Trimming shortened V by 3 bases and J by 2 bases, and 8 bases separated the two germline ends. CDR1 is ENHRY and CDR2 is SYGVKD in the germline V gene. As DNA, the CDR3 is TGTGCCATCAGTGAACAGGCAGCCTACGAGCAGTACTTC. Translated, it gives CAISEQAAYEQYF.

This clone was counted between two and nine times. The chain carries TRBV11-2 and TRBJ2-7; D call uncertain. The CDR3 has 12 residues. With 5 bases removed from V and 5 bases from J, the gap between germline ends came to 10 bases. Germline-derived CDR1 and CDR2 are SGHAT and FQNNGV. DNA of the CDR3: TGTGCCAGCAGCCCCGCCCTCCACGAGCAGTACTTC. Its protein product is CASSPALHEQYF.

The CDR3 protein is CASRTQLTEAFF. DNA for the CDR3: TGTGCCAGCAGAACACAGCTCACTGAAGCTTTCTTT. The chain carries TRBV7-2 and TRBJ1-1, with no clear D. Germline V lookup: CDR1 SGHTA, CDR2 FQGNSA. This CDR3 has 12 amino acids. V lost 6 bases and J 4 bases, leaving 9 bases between the germline ends.

The chain is built from TRBV4-2 and TRBJ2-7; perhaps TRBD1 as D (5 bases). Trimming removed 0 bases from V and 3 bases from J, with 18 bases in between. The CDR3 runs to 17 residues. Looked up from germline, CDR1 is LGHNA and CDR2 is YNFKEQ. CDR3 DNA: TGTGCCAGCAGCCAAGATCAGATGGCAGGGTTGAACTACGAGCAGTACTTC. As protein: CASSQDQMAGLNYEQYF.

This chain uses TRBV19 with TRBJ1-5; 10 bases agree with TRBD1. The germline CDR1 and CDR2 sequences are LNHDA and SQIVND (reference sequence). The CDR3 loop spans 15 amino acids. Trimming removed 5 bases from V and 6 bases from J; junction bases left unmatched: 7. The CDR3 region is CASSLPGQGPQPQHF. For the CDR3, the DNA is TGTGCCAGTAGTCTGCCGGGACAGGGGCCTCAGCCCCAGCATTTT.

The J gene is TRBJ2-7, the V gene TRBV15, with 8 positions matching TRBD1. Germline V gene sequence: CDR1 LNHNV, CDR2 YYDKDF (reference sequence). J gave up 7 bases and V 2 bases, and 10 bases lay outside the gene matches. CDR3 length: 15 amino acids. CDR3 DNA sequence: TGTGCCACCAGCAGATCGCACGGGACAGGTGAGGAGCAGTACTTC. This codes for CATSRSHGTGEEQYF.

This clone occurred once. The chain couples TRBV7-8 to TRBJ2-1, with a tentative D call TRBD1 (6 bases). The germline V and J ends were trimmed by 1 base and 0 bases, with 7 bases remaining between them. CDR1 is SGHVS and CDR2 is FQNEAQ in the germline V gene. This CDR3 spans 15 amino acids. The DNA for the CDR3 is TGTGCCAGCAGCTTAGGAGGGGGCTCCTACAATGAGCAGTTCTTC. Its protein product is CASSLGGGSYNEQFF.

This clone was observed a single time. V gene TRBV28 combines with J gene TRBJ2-7; D ambiguous. V lost 2 bases and J lost 5, with 16 bases in between. The CDR3 sequence is 15 residues long. The germline gives CDR1 MDHEN, CDR2 SYDVKM. CDR3 in DNA: TGTGCCAGCAGTTTACTTTCCGGCCGGACGGACGAGCAGTACTTC. This gives the protein CASSLLSGRTDEQYF.

The chain has TRBV5-1 and TRBJ1-4; a weak D match, TRBD1 (5 bases). Trimming shortened V by 5 bases and J by 7 bases, and 9 bases separated the two germline ends. The CDR3 totals 12 residues. Germline loops: CDR1 SGHRS, CDR2 YFSETQ. CDR3 sequence reads: CASRYGAEKLFF. CDR3 bases: TGCGCCAGCAGGTATGGGGCTGAAAAACTGTTTTTT.

The chain recombines TRBV6-5 with TRBJ1-1; D is unresolved. The CDR3 spans 10 residues. Deletions cut 10 bases from V and 3 bases from J, with 6 bases between. Germline assignment: CDR1 MNHEY and CDR2 SVGAGI. CDR3 sequence reads: CATEYTEAFF. Here the CDR3 DNA reads TGTGCCACCGAGTACACTGAAGCTTTCTTT.

V and J are TRBV27 and TRBJ1-1, with D possibly TRBD1 on 6 matching bases. CDR3 length equals 13 residues. With 4 bases removed from V and 5 bases from J, the gap between germline ends came to 11 bases. Per the germline V gene, CDR1 is MNHEY and CDR2 is SMNVEV (reference sequence). The CDR3 nucleotides read TGTGCCAGCAGTTCGCTGGACAGAACTGAAGCTTTCTTT. This encodes CASSSLDRTEAFF.

CDR3 nucleotides: TGTGCCAGCAGTCGGGGGGAATCACCCCTCCACTTT. Residues: CASSRGESPLHF. The genes are TRBV2 and TRBJ1-6, with TRBD1 as a possible D gene (5 bases). The V gene's germline CDR1 is SNHLY and CDR2 FYNNEI. Trimming stripped 5 bases from V and 10 bases from J, with 9 bases between. The CDR3 is 12 residues long.

The J gene is TRBJ2-7, the V gene TRBV5-4; tentatively, D is TRBD1 (5 bases). Trimming stripped 4 bases from V and 6 bases from J, with 23 bases between. The germline gives CDR1 SGHNT, CDR2 YYREEE (reference sequence). The CDR3 extends over 16 amino acids. The CDR3: CASSRGSGSLLAEQYF. The CDR3 DNA is TGTGCCAGCAGCAGGGGATCGGGTAGCCTGTTGGCCGAGCAGTACTTC. The entire variable domain, with the rest obtained from reference TRBV5-4 and TRBJ2-7, is as follows: ETGVTQSPTHLIKTRGQQVTLRCSSQSGHNTVSWYQQALGQGPQFIFQYYREEENGRGNFPPRFSGLQFPNYSSELNVNALELDDSALYLCASSRGSGSLLAEQYFGPGTRLTVT.

V usage is TRBV6-1 and J usage is TRBJ2-2, with 11 bases lining up with TRBD2. Germline lookup yields CDR1 MNHNS and CDR2 SASEGT. The V segment lost 2 bases and the J segment 3 bases; nucleotides outside the gene matches: 2. This CDR3 region has 16 residues. As DNA, the CDR3 is TGTGCCAGCAGTGAACTAGCGGGAGGAGACACCGGGGAGCTGTTTTTT. The encoded protein is CASSELAGGDTGELFF.

The chain uses TRBV5-6 and TRBJ2-5; D might be TRBD2 (6 bases). V lost 0 bases, J lost 0 bases, and 15 bases lay in between. Germline values: CDR1 SGHDT, CDR2 YYEEEE. The CDR3 spans 17 residues. CDR3 sequence (DNA): TGTGCCAGCAGCTTGGCCGGGACGGGGGAATACCAAGAGACCCAGTACTTC. This sequence encodes CASSLAGTGEYQETQYF.

The J gene is TRBJ1-2, the V gene TRBV5-8; D not resolved. V dropped 5 bases and J dropped 5 bases, with 19 bases sitting between them. The CDR3 length is 15 residues. The V gene's germline CDR1 is SGHTS and CDR2 YDEGEE. CDR3 sequence reads: CASRHGGSPRYGYTF. CDR3 DNA: TGTGCCAGCAGACACGGAGGCAGCCCTAGGTATGGCTACACCTTC.